A selection of T cell receptor beta chains follows, all from one sample in a study of shared clonotypes between healthy human individuals. TCRdb's table, derived via immunoSEQ multiplex PCR, lists solely in-frame clones and lacks some. The sample holds more than 2,000,000 clones, 90% to 95% seen once. The sequencing sample was made of naive CD4+ T cells from PBMCs. The receptors originated from a man younger than 35 in good health. Some clones in this sample may be carry-over from other donors' samples. Both conserved end residues are part of each CDR3. The order of the fields is J gene, clone size, D gene, V gene, CDR3 length, CDR3 protein, CDR3 DNA. The D gene is left open where the match is weak. Clone size, where shown, is once, few, many, or a class for clones that have expanded.

j_gene: TRBJ2-1; abundance: -; d_gene: TRBD2; v_gene: TRBV29-1; len: 14; CDR3aa: CSVVASGRGDEQFF; CDR3nt: TGCAGCGTCGTAGCTAGCGGGAGGGGCGATGAGCAGTTCTTC
j_gene: TRBJ1-1; abundance: -; d_gene: -; v_gene: TRBV28; len: 15; CDR3aa: CASSSPRGGETEAFF; CDR3nt: TGTGCCAGCAGTTCCCCACGGGGGGGCGAGACTGAAGCTTTCTTT
j_gene: TRBJ1-1; abundance: -; d_gene: -; v_gene: TRBV19; len: 13; CDR3aa: CASSIYREAEAFF; CDR3nt: TGTGCCAGTAGTATCTACAGGGAAGCTGAAGCTTTCTTT
j_gene: TRBJ2-3; abundance: -; d_gene: -; v_gene: TRBV7-2; len: 14; CDR3aa: CASSTPGITDTQYF; CDR3nt: TGTGCCAGCAGCACCCCGGGGATCACAGATACGCAGTATTTT
j_gene: TRBJ2-1; abundance: -; d_gene: -; v_gene: TRBV2; len: 14; CDR3aa: CASSEGWTYNEQFF; CDR3nt: TGTGCCAGCAGTGAAGGCTGGACCTACAATGAGCAGTTCTTC
j_gene: TRBJ2-7; abundance: -; d_gene: -; v_gene: TRBV29-1; len: 17; CDR3aa: CSVDPDRPVWGPPEQYF; CDR3nt: TGCAGCGTGGACCCGGACAGACCAGTGTGGGGCCCACCCGAGCAGTACTTC
j_gene: TRBJ2-2; abundance: -; d_gene: -; v_gene: TRBV7-7; len: 12; CDR3aa: CASSRGPGELFF; CDR3nt: TGTGCCAGCAGCCGTGGCCCCGGGGAGCTGTTTTTT
j_gene: TRBJ2-6; abundance: -; d_gene: TRBD2; v_gene: TRBV27; len: 19; CDR3aa: CASSRGLAVKAPGANVLTF; CDR3nt: TGTGCCAGCAGTAGGGGACTAGCGGTCAAGGCACCTGGGGCCAACGTCCTGACTTTC
j_gene: TRBJ2-7; abundance: -; d_gene: -; v_gene: TRBV6-5; len: 13; CDR3aa: CASSSGQSYEQYF; CDR3nt: TGTGCCAGCAGTTCCGGACAGTCATACGAGCAGTACTTC
j_gene: TRBJ2-1; abundance: -; d_gene: -; v_gene: TRBV7-2; len: 14; CDR3aa: CASSYPGSASEQFF; CDR3nt: TGTGCCAGCAGCTATCCGGGATCTGCAAGTGAGCAGTTCTTC
j_gene: TRBJ2-3; abundance: -; d_gene: TRBD2; v_gene: TRBV30; len: 14; CDR3aa: CAWCLAGSTDTQYF; CDR3nt: TGTGCCTGGTGCCTAGCGGGATCCACAGATACGCAGTATTTT
j_gene: TRBJ2-2; abundance: -; d_gene: TRBD2; v_gene: TRBV6-6; len: 15; CDR3aa: CASSYRLAGTGELFF; CDR3nt: TGTGCCAGCAGTTACCGACTAGCGGGCACCGGGGAGCTGTTTTTT
j_gene: TRBJ2-7; abundance: -; d_gene: TRBD1; v_gene: TRBV6-5; len: 14; CDR3aa: CASTAVQGAYEQYF; CDR3nt: TGTGCCAGCACCGCCGTCCAGGGGGCCTACGAGCAGTACTTC
j_gene: TRBJ2-3; abundance: -; d_gene: TRBD2; v_gene: TRBV9; len: 16; CDR3aa: CASSLGTSGYTDTQYF; CDR3nt: TGTGCCAGCAGCCTTGGGACTAGCGGATACACAGATACGCAGTATTTT
j_gene: TRBJ2-2; abundance: -; d_gene: TRBD1; v_gene: TRBV7-8; len: 14; CDR3aa: CASSGGTNTGELFF; CDR3nt: TGTGCCAGCTCAGGGGGTACGAACACCGGGGAGCTGTTTTTT
j_gene: TRBJ1-5; abundance: once; d_gene: -; v_gene: TRBV5-8; len: 16; CDR3aa: CASSLADSPPNQPQHF; CDR3nt: TGTGCCAGCAGCTTGGCGGACAGCCCCCCCAATCAGCCCCAGCATTTT
j_gene: TRBJ1-6; abundance: -; d_gene: -; v_gene: TRBV7-9; len: 14; CDR3aa: CASSLTGNNSPLHF; CDR3nt: TGTGCCAGCAGCTTAACAGGGAACAATTCACCCCTCCACTTT
j_gene: TRBJ1-3; abundance: -; d_gene: -; v_gene: TRBV18; len: 18; CDR3aa: CASSPNEGVLDSGNTIYF; CDR3nt: TGTGCCAGCTCACCTAACGAAGGGGTCCTGGACTCTGGAAACACCATATATTTT
j_gene: TRBJ2-6; abundance: -; d_gene: -; v_gene: TRBV19; len: 14; CDR3aa: CASLRGSGANVLTF; CDR3nt: TGTGCCAGTTTGAGGGGCTCTGGGGCCAACGTCCTGACTTTC
j_gene: TRBJ2-7; abundance: once; d_gene: TRBD1; v_gene: TRBV6-5; len: 15; CDR3aa: CASRPRDRGRDEQYF; CDR3nt: TGTGCCAGCAGACCACGGGACAGGGGGCGGGACGAGCAGTACTTC
j_gene: TRBJ2-1; abundance: -; d_gene: TRBD2; v_gene: TRBV29-1; len: 13; CDR3aa: CSVGALAANEQFF; CDR3nt: TGCAGCGTTGGCGCCCTAGCGGCCAATGAGCAGTTCTTC
j_gene: TRBJ1-3; abundance: -; d_gene: -; v_gene: TRBV5-3; len: 18; CDR3aa: CARSSTKGRRSSGNTIYF; CDR3nt: TGTGCCAGAAGCTCCACAAAGGGACGTCGTTCCTCTGGAAACACCATATATTTT
j_gene: TRBJ2-6; abundance: once; d_gene: -; v_gene: TRBV4-3; len: 16; CDR3aa: CASSRNRNSGANVLTF; CDR3nt: TGCGCCAGCAGCCGGAACAGGAACTCTGGGGCCAACGTCCTGACTTTC
j_gene: TRBJ2-7; abundance: -; d_gene: TRBD2; v_gene: TRBV5-1; len: 14; CDR3aa: CASSPLAGNYEQYF; CDR3nt: TGCGCCAGCAGTCCGCTAGCGGGAAACTACGAGCAGTACTTC
j_gene: TRBJ1-5; abundance: few; d_gene: -; v_gene: TRBV27; len: 13; CDR3aa: CASSLMWDQPQHF; CDR3nt: TGTGCCAGCAGTTTAATGTGGGATCAGCCCCAGCATTTT
j_gene: TRBJ1-4; abundance: -; d_gene: -; v_gene: TRBV5-1; len: 16; CDR3aa: CASSRGRSTTNEKLFF; CDR3nt: TGCGCCAGCAGCCGGGGGCGGTCAACAACTAATGAAAAACTGTTTTTT
j_gene: TRBJ2-3; abundance: -; d_gene: -; v_gene: TRBV7-2; len: 14; CDR3aa: CASSLWGLADTQYF; CDR3nt: TGTGCCAGCAGCTTATGGGGGCTAGCTGATACGCAGTATTTT
j_gene: TRBJ1-2; abundance: -; d_gene: -; v_gene: TRBV6-1; len: 14; CDR3aa: CASSLEEGRYGYTF; CDR3nt: TGTGCCAGCAGCCTAGAGGAGGGTCGTTATGGCTACACCTTC
j_gene: TRBJ2-1; abundance: -; d_gene: -; v_gene: TRBV5-4; len: 13; CDR3aa: CASSFSLPNEQFF; CDR3nt: TGTGCCAGCAGCTTCTCCCTACCTAATGAGCAGTTCTTC
j_gene: TRBJ2-1; abundance: -; d_gene: -; v_gene: TRBV9; len: 16; CDR3aa: CASSVGVSQGYNEQFF; CDR3nt: TGTGCCAGCAGCGTAGGTGTTAGCCAAGGATACAATGAGCAGTTCTTC
j_gene: TRBJ1-1; abundance: once; d_gene: -; v_gene: TRBV15; len: 14; CDR3aa: CATSRDGVGTEAFF; CDR3nt: TGTGCCACCAGCAGAGATGGGGTGGGGACTGAAGCTTTCTTT
j_gene: TRBJ2-5; abundance: -; d_gene: -; v_gene: TRBV7-3; len: 16; CDR3aa: CASSLTGARFQETQYF; CDR3nt: TGTGCCAGCAGCTTAACGGGGGCCAGGTTTCAAGAGACCCAGTACTTC
j_gene: TRBJ2-5; abundance: once; d_gene: -; v_gene: TRBV14; len: 16; CDR3aa: CASSRGIWRGQETQYF; CDR3nt: TGTGCCAGCAGCCGAGGGATCTGGAGGGGGCAAGAGACCCAGTACTTC
j_gene: TRBJ2-3; abundance: -; d_gene: TRBD2; v_gene: TRBV7-2; len: 17; CDR3aa: CASSLASGRGATDTQYF; CDR3nt: TGTGCCAGCAGCTTGGCTAGCGGGAGGGGAGCTACAGATACGCAGTATTTT
j_gene: TRBJ2-3; abundance: -; d_gene: TRBD2; v_gene: TRBV7-8; len: 17; CDR3aa: CASSPRLAGGLGDTQYF; CDR3nt: TGTGCCAGCAGCCCGAGACTAGCGGGAGGGCTAGGGGATACGCAGTATTTT
j_gene: TRBJ1-1; abundance: -; d_gene: -; v_gene: TRBV18; len: 16; CDR3aa: CASSPPGRALGTEAFF; CDR3nt: TGTGCCAGCTCACCACCGGGTAGGGCACTGGGAACTGAAGCTTTCTTT
j_gene: TRBJ1-1; abundance: -; d_gene: TRBD1; v_gene: TRBV2; len: 11; CDR3aa: CASRTDRAAFF; CDR3nt: TGTGCCAGCAGAACAGACAGGGCAGCTTTCTTT
j_gene: TRBJ1-1; abundance: once; d_gene: -; v_gene: TRBV19; len: 17; CDR3aa: CASSMGRDGGLVPEAFF; CDR3nt: TGTGCCAGTAGTATGGGTCGGGACGGCGGTTTGGTTCCTGAAGCTTTCTTT
j_gene: TRBJ2-7; abundance: -; d_gene: -; v_gene: TRBV19; len: 13; CDR3aa: CASPRPPPYEQYF; CDR3nt: TGTGCCTCCCCCAGGCCGCCTCCCTACGAGCAGTACTTC
j_gene: TRBJ1-2; abundance: -; d_gene: -; v_gene: TRBV5-1; len: 14; CDR3aa: CASSLRPGGLGYTF; CDR3nt: TGCGCCAGCAGCTTGAGACCTGGGGGTCTTGGCTACACCTTC
j_gene: TRBJ1-2; abundance: -; d_gene: TRBD1; v_gene: TRBV2; len: 14; CDR3aa: CASSEIRGAKGYTF; CDR3nt: TGTGCCAGCAGTGAAATCAGGGGGGCAAAAGGCTACACCTTC
j_gene: TRBJ2-7; abundance: -; d_gene: -; v_gene: TRBV7-2; len: 14; CDR3aa: CASSLARADYEQYF; CDR3nt: TGTGCCAGCAGCTTAGCCCGGGCCGACTACGAGCAGTACTTC
j_gene: TRBJ1-1; abundance: once; d_gene: -; v_gene: TRBV6-1; len: 13; CDR3aa: CASSDQENTEAFF; CDR3nt: TGTGCCAGCAGTGACCAGGAAAACACTGAAGCTTTCTTT
j_gene: TRBJ2-1; abundance: -; d_gene: TRBD2; v_gene: TRBV10-3; len: 16; CDR3aa: CAISESRGGPYNEQFF; CDR3nt: TGTGCCATCAGTGAGTCGCGGGGGGGCCCCTACAATGAGCAGTTCTTC
j_gene: TRBJ1-1; abundance: -; d_gene: TRBD1; v_gene: TRBV5-4; len: 13; CDR3aa: CASSPGQGTEAFF; CDR3nt: TGTGCCAGCAGCCCGGGACAGGGAACTGAAGCTTTCTTT
j_gene: TRBJ2-5; abundance: -; d_gene: TRBD2; v_gene: TRBV5-4; len: 14; CDR3aa: CASSSGLAEETQYF; CDR3nt: TGTGCCAGCAGCTCCGGACTAGCGGAAGAGACCCAGTACTTC
j_gene: TRBJ1-1; abundance: -; d_gene: -; v_gene: TRBV27; len: 15; CDR3aa: CASSFEGGWNTEAFF; CDR3nt: TGTGCCAGCAGTTTTGAAGGGGGTTGGAACACTGAAGCTTTCTTT
j_gene: TRBJ1-3; abundance: -; d_gene: -; v_gene: TRBV4-2; len: 15; CDR3aa: CASSQDTGIGNTIYF; CDR3nt: TGTGCCAGCAGCCAAGATACGGGGATCGGAAACACCATATATTTT
j_gene: TRBJ2-1; abundance: -; d_gene: TRBD2; v_gene: TRBV20-1; len: 11; CDR3aa: CSAVGGDEQFF; CDR3nt: TGCAGTGCTGTGGGGGGGGATGAGCAGTTCTTC
j_gene: TRBJ2-3; abundance: -; d_gene: -; v_gene: TRBV28; len: 16; CDR3aa: CASSLETGGHTDTQYF; CDR3nt: TGTGCCAGCAGTCTCGAGACCGGGGGCCACACGGATACGCAGTATTTT
j_gene: TRBJ1-2; abundance: -; d_gene: TRBD1; v_gene: TRBV6-5; len: 13; CDR3aa: CASRGQGESGYTF; CDR3nt: TGTGCCAGCAGGGGACAGGGGGAAAGTGGCTACACCTTC
j_gene: TRBJ2-3; abundance: -; d_gene: -; v_gene: TRBV7-3; len: 15; CDR3aa: CASSFQGRTRDTQYF; CDR3nt: TGTGCCAGCAGCTTCCAGGGGAGGACCCGAGATACGCAGTATTTT
j_gene: TRBJ2-1; abundance: -; d_gene: TRBD1; v_gene: TRBV7-2; len: 14; CDR3aa: CASSFGQGKDEQFF; CDR3nt: TGTGCCAGCAGCTTTGGACAGGGTAAGGATGAGCAGTTCTTC
j_gene: TRBJ2-5; abundance: -; d_gene: TRBD1; v_gene: TRBV27; len: 16; CDR3aa: CASSLLGTGFLETQYF; CDR3nt: TGTGCCAGCAGTTTATTGGGGACAGGGTTTTTGGAGACCCAGTACTTC
j_gene: TRBJ2-2; abundance: -; d_gene: -; v_gene: TRBV5-4; len: 15; CDR3aa: CASSLGGDPYPELFF; CDR3nt: TGTGCCAGCAGCTTGGGTGGAGATCCCTACCCCGAGCTGTTTTTT